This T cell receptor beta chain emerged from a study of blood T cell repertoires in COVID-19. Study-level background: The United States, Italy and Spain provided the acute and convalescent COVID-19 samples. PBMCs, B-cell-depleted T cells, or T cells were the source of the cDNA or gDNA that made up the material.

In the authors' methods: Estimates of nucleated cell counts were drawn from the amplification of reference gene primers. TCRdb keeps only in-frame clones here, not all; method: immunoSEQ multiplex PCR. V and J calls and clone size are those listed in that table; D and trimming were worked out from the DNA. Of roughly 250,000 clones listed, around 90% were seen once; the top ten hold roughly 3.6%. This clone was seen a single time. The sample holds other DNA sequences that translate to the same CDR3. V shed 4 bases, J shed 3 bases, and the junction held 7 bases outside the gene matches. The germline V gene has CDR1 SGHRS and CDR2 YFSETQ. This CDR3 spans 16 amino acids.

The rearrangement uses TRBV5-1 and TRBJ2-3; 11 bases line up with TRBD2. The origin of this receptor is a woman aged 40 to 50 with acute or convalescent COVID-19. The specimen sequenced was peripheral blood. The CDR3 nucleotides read TGCGCCAGCAGCCCCACTAGCGGGGGTCGGACAGATACGCAGTATTTT. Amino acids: CASSPTSGGRTDTQYF.